This T cell receptor beta chain derives from a study of blood T cell repertoires in COVID-19. The V gene lost 0 bases and the J gene lost 7 bases, with 12 bases spanning the gap. There are 14 residues in the CDR3. Germline-derived CDR1 and CDR2 are MGHRA and YSYEKL. The data were produced by immunoSEQ multiplex PCR, yet TCRdb's version contains in-frame clones alone and is incomplete. Here the sample spans 50,000 or so clones, 85% to 95% being singletons. Sequenced sample: peripheral blood. The TCR was taken from a man in his 60s with COVID-19, enrolled during active disease. The chain couples TRBV4-1 to TRBJ1-2; TRBD1 might be the D (5 bases). The CDR3 sequence: CASSQDKGRGGYTF. The CDR3 DNA follows: TGCGCCAGCAGCCAAGACAAAGGAAGGGGTGGCTACACCTTC.